These 20 T cell receptor beta chains were all obtained from the same sample, sequenced in a study of blood T cell repertoires in COVID-19. Here immunoSEQ multiplex PCR was the method, and the copy in TCRdb shows in-frame clones only, minus some. The repertoire includes under 200,000 clones, around 77% of them detected once, and 6% to 7.5% sits in the top ten. The specimen was peripheral blood. The origin of the receptors is a man between 65 and 85 years old with active or convalescent COVID-19.

This chain connects TRBV18 to TRBJ1-4; the D is unclear. This CDR3 is built from 16 residues. CDR1 and CDR2 (germline): KGHSH, LQKENI. V shed 6 bases and J shed 0 bases, with 14 bases lying between them. This CDR3 is CASSRSSPATNEKLFF. CDR3 bases: TGTGCCAGCTCTCGCTCCAGTCCCGCAACTAATGAAAAACTGTTTTTT.

In its sample, this clone was seen a few times. This chain joins TRBV4-2 and TRBJ1-1, with a possible D match to TRBD1 (5 bases). The CDR3 is 13 residues long. CDR1 is LGHNA, CDR2 YNFKEQ, per germline. V gave up 8 bases and J gave up 4 bases, with 14 bases separating them. This CDR3 reads CASSFQGSTEAFF. Here the CDR3 DNA reads TGTGCCAGCTCCTTTCAGGGATCCACTGAAGCTTTCTTT.

In this sample, this clone turned up a few times. The chain links TRBV7-9 to TRBJ1-1, with 8 bases that match TRBD1. Per the germline V gene, CDR1 is SEHNR and CDR2 is FQNEAQ (reference sequence). Losses at the gene ends were 5 bases for V and 8 bases for J; bases not matched to a gene: 13. This CDR3 has 15 amino acids. The CDR3 loop is CASSPGGDRGGEAFF. Here the CDR3 DNA reads TGTGCCAGCAGCCCCGGGGGTGACAGGGGTGGGGAAGCTTTCTTT.

The rearrangement joins TRBV7-9 to TRBJ2-7; D is possibly TRBD1 (6 bases). V was trimmed by 1 base and J by 2 bases, leaving 18 bases between them. CDR1 and CDR2 from the germline V gene are SEHNR and FQNEAQ (reference sequence). CDR3 size: 17 residues. Written as DNA, the CDR3 is TGTGCCAGCAGCTTAGGGGGGCGCTGGGTCGGGGCCTACGAGCAGTACTTC. Amino acids: CASSLGGRWVGAYEQYF.

A note on this clone: This specimen includes other DNA sequences encoding the same CDR3. V and J are TRBV2 and TRBJ2-3, with a tentative D call TRBD1 (5 bases). This CDR3 spans 14 amino acids. V dropped 4 bases and J dropped 5 bases, with 13 bases sitting between them. Germline CDR1 reads SNHLY; CDR2 reads FYNNEI. CDR3 coding DNA: TGTGCCAGCAGTGGGACACCAGTTCGAGATACGCAGTATTTT. As protein: CASSGTPVRDTQYF.

The chain employs TRBV3-1 (or the pseudogene TRBV3-2) and TRBJ1-3; D might be TRBD1 (6 bases). Germline V gene sequence: CDR1 LGHDT, CDR2 YNNKEL (reference sequence). V gave up 7 bases and J gave up 8 bases, with 24 bases separating them. The CDR3 loop spans 16 amino acids. For the CDR3, the DNA is TGTGCCAGCACCCCCGGGGCGACCACAGGGAGGGACACCATATATTTT. The encoded protein is CASTPGATTGRDTIYF.

The chain combines TRBV5-4 with TRBJ2-5; 8 bases match TRBD1. The J segment lost 4 bases and the V segment lost 4 bases, leaving 9 bases of the junction unmatched. The CDR3 has 15 amino acids. Germline V gene lookup returns CDR1 SGHNT and CDR2 YYREEE (reference sequence). CDR3 in amino acids: CASSTGQAGPETQYF. For the CDR3, the DNA is TGTGCCAGCAGCACGGGACAGGCGGGTCCAGAGACCCAGTACTTC.

The gene calls are TRBV19 and TRBJ1-5; tentative D call: TRBD1 (5 bases). CDR1 and CDR2 from the germline V gene are LNHDA and SQIVND (reference sequence). The CDR3 length is 13 residues. Between the trimmed V and J ends, which lost 3 bases and 7 bases, there was a span of 10 bases. This CDR3 is CASSMQGGQPQHF. The CDR3 nucleotides read TGTGCCAGTAGTATGCAGGGAGGGCAGCCCCAGCATTTT.

The V call is TRBV3-1 (or the pseudogene TRBV3-2), the J call TRBJ2-5; 14 nucleotides line up with TRBD2. V lost 2 bases and J lost 2; bases outside the gene matches: 4. CDR1 is LGHDT, CDR2 YNNKEL, per germline (reference sequence). The CDR3 extends over 17 amino acids. CDR3 in DNA: TGTGCCAGCAGCCAATGGGGACTAGCGGGGGAACAAGAGACCCAGTACTTC. Residues: CASSQWGLAGEQETQYF.

The rearrangement joins TRBV6-5 to TRBJ2-3; a possible D gene is TRBD2 (5 bases). CDR1 MNHEY and CDR2 SVGAGI come from the germline V gene. V lost 6 bases and J 0 bases, leaving 10 bases between the germline ends. The CDR3 is 14 residues long. The CDR3 sequence is CASRGSTSTDTQYF. DNA for the CDR3: TGTGCCAGCAGGGGGAGTACTAGCACAGATACGCAGTATTTT.

The chain links TRBV7-3 to TRBJ2-1; 9 positions match TRBD2. This CDR3 is 14 amino acids long. The ends lost 4 bases at V and 5 bases at J; junction bases unmatched: 3. Germline CDR1 and CDR2: SGHTA and FQGTGA. The CDR3 here is CASSSSSGNNEQFF. CDR3 DNA sequence: TGTGCCAGCAGCTCGTCTAGCGGGAACAATGAGCAGTTCTTC.

This clone appeared a few times. This chain connects TRBV19 to TRBJ1-2, with D unresolved. Germline CDR1 LNHDA, CDR2 SQIVND (reference sequence). The CDR3 is 14 residues long. V lost 0 bases and J 7 bases, leaving 12 bases between the germline ends. The CDR3 DNA sequence: TGTGCCAGTAGTATAGACCGACAAGATAGTGGCTACACCTTC. The encoded protein is CASSIDRQDSGYTF.

CDR3 nucleotides: TGTGCCTGGAGTGGTGTCGGACAGTTTAATCAGCCCCAGCATTTT. Translation gives CAWSGVGQFNQPQHF. V and J are TRBV30 and TRBJ1-5, with D possibly matching TRBD1 (6 bases). Germline assignment: CDR1 GTSNPN and CDR2 SVGIG (reference sequence). V was cut by 1 base and J by 4 bases, with 14 bases left in between. The CDR3 consists of 15 residues.

The CDR3 sequence is CASSLTSSSGEQFF. The DNA for the CDR3 is TGCGCCAGCAGCTTGACTAGCAGCTCTGGGGAGCAGTTCTTC. This sequence joins TRBV5-1 and TRBJ2-1; tentative D call: TRBD2 (6 bases). This CDR3 is built from 14 residues. Trimming took 1 base from V and 10 from J, leaving 15 bases between them. In germline, CDR1 is SGHRS, CDR2 YFSETQ.

This clone was recorded a few times. The chain is built from TRBV2 and TRBJ2-5; 11 nucleotides align to TRBD2. Trimming at V came to 4 bases and at J to 5 bases, leaving 6 bases not matched to a gene. The CDR3 contains 15 residues. Germline-derived CDR1 and CDR2 are SNHLY and FYNNEI. The CDR3: CASSVLAGGRETQYF. In DNA form, the CDR3 reads TGTGCCAGCAGTGTATTAGCGGGGGGGCGGGAGACCCAGTACTTC. Variable domain in full (rest from reference TRBV2 and TRBJ2-5): EPEVTQTPSHQVTQMGQEVILRCVPISNHLYFYWYRQILGQKVEFLVSFYNNEISEKSEIFDDQFSVERPDGSNFTLKIRSTKLEDSAMYFCASSVLAGGRETQYFGPGTRLLVL.

The V gene is TRBV7-3, the J gene TRBJ2-2, with D possibly TRBD1 on 6 matching bases. V was shortened by 5 bases and J by 0 bases, with 13 bases between the two germline ends. The CDR3 loop spans 16 amino acids. From germline, CDR1 is SGHTA and CDR2 FQGTGA. The CDR3: CASSNLGQSNTGELFF. In nucleotides, the CDR3 is TGTGCCAGCAGCAACCTTGGACAGTCGAACACCGGGGAGCTGTTTTTT.

The rearrangement joins TRBV11-3 to TRBJ1-6; TRBD1 matches 7 bases. This CDR3 has 15 residues. Unmatched junction bases numbered 2, after V lost 0 bases and J lost 6 bases. The germline V gene has CDR1 SGHNT and CDR2 YENEEA. The CDR3 region has the DNA TGTGCCAGCAGCTTAGACGGGACAGCTAATTCACCCCTCCACTTT. It yields the protein CASSLDGTANSPLHF.

This clone is a singleton in its sample. The V and J genes are TRBV11-2 and TRBJ2-5, with TRBD2 identical over 9 bases. Germline-derived CDR1 and CDR2 are SGHAT and FQNNGV. V lost 5 bases, J lost 4 bases, and 8 bases stayed unmatched. CDR3 length: 15 amino acids. This CDR3 is CASSLIAAGGETQYF. Here the CDR3 DNA reads TGTGCCAGCAGCCTCATTGCAGCGGGAGGAGAGACCCAGTACTTC.

The chain uses TRBV27 and TRBJ1-1; 9 nucleotides match TRBD1. In germline, CDR1 is MNHEY, CDR2 SMNVEV (reference sequence). The V segment lost 5 bases and the J segment 6 bases; nucleotides outside the gene matches: 10. The CDR3 spans 15 residues. The CDR3 nucleotides read TGTGCCAGCAGTCTTCCGGGACAGGGCATCGCTGAAGCTTTCTTT. Protein product: CASSLPGQGIAEAFF.

The gene calls are TRBV5-1 and TRBJ1-2; no clear D gene. The V gene's germline CDR1 is SGHRS and CDR2 YFSETQ. V lost 4 bases and J 6 bases, leaving 13 bases between the germline ends. This CDR3 comprises 13 residues. CDR3 sequence reads: CASSIDSGDGYTF. Here the CDR3 DNA reads TGCGCCAGCAGCATCGATTCCGGGGATGGCTACACCTTC. Combining the CDR3 with reference TRBV5-1 and TRBJ1-2 gives the whole variable domain KAGVTQTPRYLIKTRGQQVTLSCSPISGHRSVSWYQQTPGQGLQFLFEYFSETQRNKGNFPGRFSGRQFSNSRSEMNVSTLELGDSALYLCASSIDSGDGYTFGSGTRLTVV.